In its sample, the clone carrying this T cell receptor (beta chain) was seen a few times. This specimen belongs to a study of T-cell memory formation after mild COVID-19. TCRdb passed the 5' RACE reads through MiXCR, listing each CDR3 protein once. Of 350,000 to 400,000 distinct CDR3 sequences in the sample, around 21% are singletons; the top ten hold roughly an eighth. This CDR3 is 13 amino acids long. The germline CDR1 and CDR2 sequences are MNHEY and SMNVEV (reference sequence). The ends were cut back, 8 bases at V and 9 bases at J, with 20 bases in the middle. The TCR originated in an adult woman who had mild COVID-19 (a few samples of this study predate the infection). Cell type and time point are not known. Sequenced input: PBMCs or a T cell subset sorted from them (not recorded which). The chain couples TRBV27 to TRBJ2-7; D tentatively reads TRBD1 or TRBD2 (5 bases each). This CDR3 is CASAWDRFFGQYF. The CDR3 region has the DNA TGTGCCAGCGCATGGGACCGATTCTTCGGGCAGTACTTC.